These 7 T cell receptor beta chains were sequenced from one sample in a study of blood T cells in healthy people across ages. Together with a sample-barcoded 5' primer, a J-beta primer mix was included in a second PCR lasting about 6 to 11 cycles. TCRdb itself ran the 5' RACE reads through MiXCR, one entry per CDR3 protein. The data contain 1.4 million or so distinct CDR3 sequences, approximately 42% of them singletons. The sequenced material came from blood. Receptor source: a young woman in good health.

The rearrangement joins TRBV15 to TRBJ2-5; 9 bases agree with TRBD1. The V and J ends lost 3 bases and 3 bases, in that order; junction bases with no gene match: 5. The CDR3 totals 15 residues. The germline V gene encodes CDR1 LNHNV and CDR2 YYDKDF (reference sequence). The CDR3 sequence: CATSSYGTGKETQYF. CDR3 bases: TGTGCCACCAGCAGTTACGGGACAGGGAAAGAGACCCAGTACTTC. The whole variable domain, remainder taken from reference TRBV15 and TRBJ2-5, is DAMVIQNPRYQVTQFGKPVTLSCSQTLNHNVMYWYQQKSSQAPKLLFHYYDKDFNNEADTPDNFQSRRPNTSFCFLDIRSPGLGDTAMYLCATSSYGTGKETQYFGPGTRLLVL.

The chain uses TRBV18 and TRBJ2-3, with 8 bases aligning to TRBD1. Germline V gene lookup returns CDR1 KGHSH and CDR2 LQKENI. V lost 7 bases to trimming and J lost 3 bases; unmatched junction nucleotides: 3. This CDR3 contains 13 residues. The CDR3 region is CASFRGQTDTQYF. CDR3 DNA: TGTGCCAGCTTCAGGGGGCAGACAGATACGCAGTATTTT.

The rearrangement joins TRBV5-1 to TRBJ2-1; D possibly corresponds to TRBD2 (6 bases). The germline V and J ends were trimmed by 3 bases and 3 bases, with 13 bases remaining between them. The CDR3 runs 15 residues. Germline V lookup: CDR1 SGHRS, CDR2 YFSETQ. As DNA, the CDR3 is TGCGCCAGCAGCTCGGAGCCGGGGGTCTACAATGAGCAGTTCTTC. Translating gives CASSSEPGVYNEQFF.

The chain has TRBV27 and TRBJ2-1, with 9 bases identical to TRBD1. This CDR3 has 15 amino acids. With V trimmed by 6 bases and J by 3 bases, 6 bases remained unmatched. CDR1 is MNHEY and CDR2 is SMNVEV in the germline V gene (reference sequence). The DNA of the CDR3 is TGTGCCAGCAGCCCACAGGGGGCGCACTACAATGAGCAGTTCTTC. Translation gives CASSPQGAHYNEQFF.

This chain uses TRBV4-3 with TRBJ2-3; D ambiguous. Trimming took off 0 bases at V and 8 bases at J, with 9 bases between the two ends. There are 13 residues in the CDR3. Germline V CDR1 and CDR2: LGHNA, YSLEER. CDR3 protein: CASSQDAAGTQYF. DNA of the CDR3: TGCGCCAGCAGCCAAGATGCAGCCGGTACGCAGTATTTT.

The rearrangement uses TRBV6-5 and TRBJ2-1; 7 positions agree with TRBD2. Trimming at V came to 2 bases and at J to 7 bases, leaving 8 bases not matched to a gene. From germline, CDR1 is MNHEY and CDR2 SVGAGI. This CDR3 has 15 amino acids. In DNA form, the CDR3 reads TGTGCCAGCAGTTACGCTCGCGGGAGTGATAATGAGCAGTTCTTC. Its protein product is CASSYARGSDNEQFF.

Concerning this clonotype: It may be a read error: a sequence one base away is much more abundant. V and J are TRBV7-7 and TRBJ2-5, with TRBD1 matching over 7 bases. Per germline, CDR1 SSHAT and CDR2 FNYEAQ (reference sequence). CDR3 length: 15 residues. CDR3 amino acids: CASSFARGQYETQYF. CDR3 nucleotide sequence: TGTGCTAGCAGCTTTGCTAGGGGACAGTACGAGACCCAGTACTTC.